This entry describes one T cell receptor (beta chain). Its specificity is unknown. The junction departs from germline at one end; a sequencing error may be responsible. Breast cancer patients provided tissue from their axillary draining lymph nodes. TCRdb processed the multiplex PCR reads anew with MiXCR; each CDR3 protein has one entry. The sample holds 100,000 to 150,000 distinct CDR3 sequences, about 20% seen once. This entry is derived from a study of breast tumors, draining lymph nodes, adjacent tissues. Findings and limits, study-wide: Data only fit, rather than demonstrated, lymph node origin of most tumor T cells. Tumor repertoires ranked between lymph nodes and nontumor tissue in diversity, with V and J gene preferences. The data were judged consistent with most tumor T cells coming from lymph node and expanding in tumor.

Germline loops: CDR1 KGHDR, CDR2 SFDVKD. CDR3 length: 14 residues. The material sequenced was axillary lymph node tissue. The receptor was derived from a female donor with breast cancer. Some clones in this sample may be carry-over from other donors' samples. The chain is built from TRBV24-1 and TRBJ2-3; a possible D gene is TRBD1 (5 bases). CDR3 sequence (DNA): TGTGCCACCAGTGGCGGCCAGGGATCAGATGCGCAGTATTTT. Encoded protein: CATSGGQGSDAQYF.